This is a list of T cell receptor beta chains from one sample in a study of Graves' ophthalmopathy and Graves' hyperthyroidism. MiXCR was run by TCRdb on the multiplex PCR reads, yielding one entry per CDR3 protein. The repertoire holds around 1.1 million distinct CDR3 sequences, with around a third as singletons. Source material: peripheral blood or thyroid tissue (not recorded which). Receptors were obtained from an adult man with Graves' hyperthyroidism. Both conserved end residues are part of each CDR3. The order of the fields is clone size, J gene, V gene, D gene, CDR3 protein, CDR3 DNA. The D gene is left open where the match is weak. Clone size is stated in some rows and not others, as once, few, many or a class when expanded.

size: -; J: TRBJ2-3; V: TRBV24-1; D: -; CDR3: CATAPGSDTDTQYF; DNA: TGTGCCACCGCACCGGGGAGCGACACAGATACGCAGTATTTT
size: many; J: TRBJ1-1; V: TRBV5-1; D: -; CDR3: CASSPRTYSATEAFF; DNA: TGCGCCAGCAGTCCACGGACCTACAGCGCCACTGAAGCTTTCTTT
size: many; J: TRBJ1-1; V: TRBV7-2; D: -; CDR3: CASRLSAWEPTEAFF; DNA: TGTGCCAGCAGGCTCTCTGCGTGGGAGCCCACTGAAGCTTTCTTT
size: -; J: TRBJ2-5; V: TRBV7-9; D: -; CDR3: CASSLEQVAWETQYF; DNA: TGTGCCAGCAGCTTAGAACAGGTGGCATGGGAGACCCAGTACTTC
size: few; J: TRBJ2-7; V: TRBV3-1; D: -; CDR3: CASRSWSYEQYF; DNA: TGTGCCAGCAGGTCTTGGTCCTACGAGCAGTACTTC
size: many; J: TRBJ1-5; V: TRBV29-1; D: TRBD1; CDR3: CSAAQGADQPQHF; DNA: TGCAGCGCCGCACAGGGGGCGGATCAGCCCCAGCATTTT
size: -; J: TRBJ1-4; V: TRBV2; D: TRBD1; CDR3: CASSPPGTGWEEKLFF; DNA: TGTGCCAGCAGTCCGCCCGGGACAGGGTGGGAGGAAAAACTGTTTTTT
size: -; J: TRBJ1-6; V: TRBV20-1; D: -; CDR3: CALGYGQTLNSPLHF; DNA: TGTGCCCTAGGTTACGGGCAGACGCTGAATTCACCCCTCCACTTT
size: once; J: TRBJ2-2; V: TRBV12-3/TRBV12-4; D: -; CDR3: CASSPPGRVNTGELFF; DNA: TGTGCCAGCAGTCCTCCGGGACGGGTGAACACCGGGGAGCTGTTTTTT
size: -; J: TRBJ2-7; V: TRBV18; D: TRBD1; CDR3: CASSPSWDRGVYEQYF; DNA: TGTGCCAGCTCACCGAGTTGGGACAGGGGAGTTTACGAGCAGTACTTC
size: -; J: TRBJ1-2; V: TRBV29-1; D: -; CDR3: CSAQGGGAYGYTF; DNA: TGCAGCGCCCAGGGAGGAGGTGCCTATGGCTACACCTTC
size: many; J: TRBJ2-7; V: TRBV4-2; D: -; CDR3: CASSQDYTEQYF; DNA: TGTGCCAGCAGCCAAGATTACACCGAGCAGTACTTC
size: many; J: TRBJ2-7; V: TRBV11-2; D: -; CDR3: CASAFAGTSYEQYF; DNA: TGTGCCAGCGCATTTGCCGGGACTTCCTACGAGCAGTACTTC
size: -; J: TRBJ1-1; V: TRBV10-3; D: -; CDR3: CAIRPSTGRKNTEAFF; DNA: TGTGCCATCCGACCTTCCACGGGACGGAAGAACACTGAAGCTTTCTTT
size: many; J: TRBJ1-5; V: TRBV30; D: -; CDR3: CAWRGVGNQPQHF; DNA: TGTGCCTGGAGAGGTGTGGGCAATCAGCCCCAGCATTTT
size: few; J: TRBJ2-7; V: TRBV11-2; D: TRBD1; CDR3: CASSLGFVPGGFYEQYF; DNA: TGTGCCAGCAGCTTAGGATTTGTGCCAGGGGGCTTCTACGAGCAGTACTTC
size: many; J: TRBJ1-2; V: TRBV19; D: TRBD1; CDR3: CASRQGSNYGYTF; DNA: TGTGCCAGCCGACAGGGGTCAAACTATGGCTACACCTTC
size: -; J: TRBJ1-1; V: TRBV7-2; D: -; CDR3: CASSQVAPGSMNTDAFF; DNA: TGTGCCAGCAGCCAAGTCGCGCCCGGTTCGATGAACACTGATGCTTTCTTT
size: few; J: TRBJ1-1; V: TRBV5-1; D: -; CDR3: CASRKRDTEAFF; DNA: TGCGCCAGCAGAAAGAGGGATACTGAAGCTTTCTTT
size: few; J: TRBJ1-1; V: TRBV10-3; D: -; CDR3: CAISGPGTGGFF; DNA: TGTGCCATCAGTGGTCCCGGGACGGGAGGATTCTTT
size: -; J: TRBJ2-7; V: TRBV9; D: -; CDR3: CASSVEGDPYEQYF; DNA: TGTGCCAGCAGCGTAGAAGGGGATCCCTACGAGCAGTACTTC
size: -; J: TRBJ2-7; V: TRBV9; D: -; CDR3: CASSVGYSGTHEQYF; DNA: TGTGCCAGCAGCGTAGGTTATAGCGGCACCCACGAGCAGTACTTC
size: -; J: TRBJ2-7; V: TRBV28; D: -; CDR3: CASSDRLKRYEQYF; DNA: TGTGCCAGCAGTGATCGACTGAAGCGCTACGAGCAGTACTTC
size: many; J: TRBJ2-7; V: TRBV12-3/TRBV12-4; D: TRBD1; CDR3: CASRPRGQGHEQYF; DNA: TGTGCCAGCAGGCCTAGGGGGCAGGGCCACGAGCAGTACTTC
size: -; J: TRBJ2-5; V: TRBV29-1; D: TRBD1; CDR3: CSVGQDGSLTQYF; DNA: TGCAGCGTGGGACAGGATGGTTCTTTGACCCAGTACTTC
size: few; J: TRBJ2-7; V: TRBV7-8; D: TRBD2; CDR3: CASSQKGTSRRYEQYF; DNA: TGTGCCAGCAGCCAAAAAGGGACTAGCCGCCGTTACGAGCAGTACTTC
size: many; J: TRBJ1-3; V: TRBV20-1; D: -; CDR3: CSAPSAHSGNTIYF; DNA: TGCAGTGCACCGTCGGCGCATTCTGGAAACACCATATATTTT
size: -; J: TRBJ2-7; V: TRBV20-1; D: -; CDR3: CSASTGRGEPYF; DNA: TGCAGTGCTAGTACCGGGCGCGGCGAGCCGTACTTC
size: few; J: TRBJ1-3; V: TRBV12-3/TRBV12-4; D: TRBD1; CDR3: CASSFAIQGKAGNTIYF; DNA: TGTGCCAGCAGTTTCGCCATACAGGGGAAAGCGGGAAACACCATATATTTT
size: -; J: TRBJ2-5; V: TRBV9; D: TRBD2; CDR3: CASSVAAGEETQYF; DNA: TGTGCCAGCAGCGTAGCTGCGGGAGAAGAGACCCAGTACTTC
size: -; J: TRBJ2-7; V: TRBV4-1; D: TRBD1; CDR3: CASSLQPGGFSYEQYF; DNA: TGCGCCAGCAGCCTTCAACCAGGGGGATTCTCCTACGAGCAGTACTTC
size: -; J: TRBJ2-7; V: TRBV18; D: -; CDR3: CASKRTGDVQYEQYF; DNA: TGTGCCAGCAAACGAACGGGAGACGTCCAATACGAGCAGTACTTC
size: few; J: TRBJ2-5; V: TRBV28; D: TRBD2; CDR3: CASSLYSGRVGKETQYF; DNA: TGTGCCAGCAGTTTATACTCGGGGAGGGTTGGGAAAGAGACCCAGTACTTC
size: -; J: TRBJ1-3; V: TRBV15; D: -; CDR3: CATSGGSGDTIYF; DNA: TGTGCCACCAGCGGGGGAAGTGGAGACACCATATATTTT
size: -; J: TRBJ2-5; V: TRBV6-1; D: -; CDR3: CASSPRASGETQYF; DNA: TGTGCCAGCTCACCAAGGGCCTCAGGGGAGACCCAGTACTTC
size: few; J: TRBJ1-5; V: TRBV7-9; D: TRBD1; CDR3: CASSLEGQRNQPQHF; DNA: TGTGCCAGCAGTTTAGAGGGACAGAGGAATCAGCCCCAGCATTTT
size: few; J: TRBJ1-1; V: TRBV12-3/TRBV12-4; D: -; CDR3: CASSPPLPPNTEAFF; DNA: TGTGCCAGCAGCCCCCCCCTACCGCCGAACACTGAAGCTTTCTTT
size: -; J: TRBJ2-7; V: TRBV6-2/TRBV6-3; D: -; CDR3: CASRPGPNLRLEQYF; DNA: TGTGCCAGCAGACCCGGGCCGAACCTTCGCCTCGAGCAGTACTTC
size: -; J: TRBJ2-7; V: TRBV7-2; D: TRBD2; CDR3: CASSLVPSGGTYEQYF; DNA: TGTGCCAGCAGCTTAGTTCCTAGCGGGGGGACCTACGAGCAGTACTTC
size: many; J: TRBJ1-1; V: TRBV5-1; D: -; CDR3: CASSLTGQQNTEAFF; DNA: TGCGCCAGCAGCTTGACGGGGCAGCAGAACACTGAAGCTTTCTTT
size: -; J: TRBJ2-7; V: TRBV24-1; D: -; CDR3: CATSAKPPDIYEQYF; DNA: TGTGCCACCAGTGCGAAACCCCCGGACATCTACGAGCAGTACTTC
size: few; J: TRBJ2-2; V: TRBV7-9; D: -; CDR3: CASSVSGSDTGELFF; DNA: TGTGCCAGCAGCGTCTCCGGGTCGGACACCGGGGAGCTGTTTTTT